The present TCR beta chain was sequenced within a study of cytomegalovirus exposure and HLA in healthy donors. Findings of the study overall: The study designated about 160 TCR beta chains cytomegalovirus-associated.

PCR involved 60 Vbeta and 13 Jbeta primers. Sequencing used immunoSEQ multiplex PCR; TCRdb keeps in-frame clones, though not all of them. In the table there are under 150,000 clones, 70% to 90% of which are singletons. In the case of this clone: Antigen: not known.

The source material was PBMCs. The clonotype comes from a boy between 10 and 17 years old in good health and CMV-seronegative.

The chain's CDR3 is CASRRGKEAFF. The CDR3 region has the DNA TGTGCCAGCAGGAGGGGGAAAGAAGCTTTCTTT. This chain joins TRBV2 and TRBJ1-1; D is possibly TRBD1 (6 bases). V was trimmed by 6 bases and J by 8 bases, leaving 10 bases between them. Germline values: CDR1 SNHLY, CDR2 FYNNEI. This CDR3 has 11 amino acids.